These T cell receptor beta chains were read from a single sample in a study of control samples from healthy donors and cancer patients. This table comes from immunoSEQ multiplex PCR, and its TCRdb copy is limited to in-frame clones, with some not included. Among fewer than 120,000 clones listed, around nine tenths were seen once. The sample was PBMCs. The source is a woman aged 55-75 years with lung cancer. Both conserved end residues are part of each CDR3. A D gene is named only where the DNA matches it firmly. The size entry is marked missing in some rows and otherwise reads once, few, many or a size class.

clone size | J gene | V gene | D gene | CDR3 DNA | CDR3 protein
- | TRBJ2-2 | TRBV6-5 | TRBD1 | TGTGCCAGCAAACCGGGACAGGGGAACACCGGGGAGCTGTTTTTT | CASKPGQGNTGELFF
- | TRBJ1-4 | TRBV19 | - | TGTGCCAGCCGGAGGGGCGCAGATGAAAAACTGTTTTTT | CASRRGADEKLFF
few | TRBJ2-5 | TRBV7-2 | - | TGTGCCAGCAGCTTAGATCACTTCCAAGAGACCCAGTACTTC | CASSLDHFQETQYF
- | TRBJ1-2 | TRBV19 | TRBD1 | TGTGCCAGTAGTATAAGACAAACAGGGGGAGGCAACTATGGCTACACCTTC | CASSIRQTGGGNYGYTF
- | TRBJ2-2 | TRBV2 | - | TGTGCCAGCGTCCGAAACGTAAACACCGGGGAGCTGTTTTTT | CASVRNVNTGELFF
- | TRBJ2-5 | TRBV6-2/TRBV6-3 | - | TGTGCCAGCAGTTACTCCCTGGGGCGAGACCAAGAGACCCAGTACTTC | CASSYSLGRDQETQYF
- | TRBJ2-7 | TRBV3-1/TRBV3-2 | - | TGTGCCAGCAGCCATCCACCTGCGGACTACGAGCAGTACTTC | CASSHPPADYEQYF
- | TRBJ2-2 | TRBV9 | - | TGTGCCAGCAGCGTAGAAGGGGCGGGATCCGGGGAGCTGTTTTTT | CASSVEGAGSGELFF
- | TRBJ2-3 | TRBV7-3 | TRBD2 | TGTGCCAGCTCCAGGACTAGCGGGGGGGCACCAGATACGCAGTATTTT | CASSRTSGGAPDTQYF
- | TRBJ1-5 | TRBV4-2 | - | TGTGCCAGCAGCCAAGCCCTAAACGGAGGTCAGCCCCAGCATTTT | CASSQALNGGQPQHF
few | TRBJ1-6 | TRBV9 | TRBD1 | TGTGCCAGCAGCGTGTACCCCGGGACAGGGTACAATTCACCCCTCCACTTT | CASSVYPGTGYNSPLHF
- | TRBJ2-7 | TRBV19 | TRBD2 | TGTGCCAGTAGTGCCGTCGCGGGAGGGACCTACGAGCAGTACTTC | CASSAVAGGTYEQYF
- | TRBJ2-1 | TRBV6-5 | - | TGTGCCAGCAGTTCGAAGCGTAGCTCCTACAATGAGCAGTTCTTC | CASSSKRSSYNEQFF